Listed below are T cell receptor beta chains from one sample, sequenced in a study of blood T cell repertoires in COVID-19. The table came from immunoSEQ multiplex PCR; TCRdb's copy has only in-frame clones and leaves some out. The sample holds some 43,000 clones, about 87% seen once. The sample was peripheral blood. These TCRs come from a human donor in a cohort sampled during active COVID-19. The CDR3 runs from the conserved cysteine through the conserved F or W. The order of the fields is V gene, clone size, J gene, D gene, CDR3 length, CDR3 DNA, CDR3 protein. The D gene is left open where the match is weak. For some rows the clone size is stated as once, few or many, or as a class when expanded; others skip it.

TRBV7-9,-,TRBJ2-5,-,12,TGTGCCAGCAAAGGAGGGGACGAGACCCAGTACTTC,CASKGGDETQYF
TRBV9,-,TRBJ2-5,TRBD1,15,TGTGCCAGCACCCGACACGGGACAGACAAAGAGACCCAGTACTTC,CASTRHGTDKETQYF
TRBV9,-,TRBJ2-1,TRBD2,15,TGTGCCAGCAGCGTACCACGGGAGGGGTGGAATGAGCAGTTCTTC,CASSVPREGWNEQFF
TRBV7-3,-,TRBJ1-6,-,15,TGTGCCAGCAGCTTAACGGGGGGAGATAATTCACCCCTCCACTTT,CASSLTGGDNSPLHF
TRBV4-1,once,TRBJ2-3,TRBD1,15,TGCGCCAGCAGCCTGGGGACAGGGGAAACAGATACGCAGTATTTT,CASSLGTGETDTQYF
TRBV5-8,-,TRBJ2-3,TRBD1,14,TGTGCCAGCAGCCCCGACAGGGTCGGAGATACGCAGTATTTT,CASSPDRVGDTQYF
TRBV4-1,-,TRBJ2-1,-,14,TGCGCCAGCAGCCAAGATTGGACAAGTAATGAGCAGTTCTTC,CASSQDWTSNEQFF
TRBV5-4,-,TRBJ2-3,TRBD1,16,TGTGCCAGCAGCCTGGGCGGGACAGGGGGCACAGATACGCAGTATTTT,CASSLGGTGGTDTQYF
TRBV7-3,-,TRBJ2-3,-,15,TGTGCCAGCAGCTTAGGACAGCCTGGTGGGGATACGCAGTATTTT,CASSLGQPGGDTQYF
TRBV5-1,-,TRBJ2-7,TRBD1,14,TGCGCCAGCAGCGTGGGACAGGGGGTCTACGAGCAGTACTTC,CASSVGQGVYEQYF
TRBV5-4,few,TRBJ1-1,-,13,TGTGCCAGCAGCCTCGACAGAAACACTGAAGCTTTCTTT,CASSLDRNTEAFF
TRBV28,-,TRBJ2-1,-,16,TGTGCCAGCAGTTTATTCCCCCAAGGGGCTCGGAGTGCGCAGTTCTTC,CASSLFPQGARSAQFF
TRBV20-1,-,TRBJ2-3,-,13,TGCAGTGCTAGTACACAGGGTAGTAATACGCAGTATTTT,CSASTQGSNTQYF
TRBV29-1,-,TRBJ1-2,-,12,TGCAGCGTTCCGGGGGTGACGCAGGGCTACACCTTC,CSVPGVTQGYTF
TRBV12-3/TRBV12-4,-,TRBJ2-2,-,12,TGTGCCAGCAGCCGGAACACCGGGGAGCTGTTTTTT,CASSRNTGELFF
TRBV6-5,-,TRBJ2-5,TRBD2,15,TGTGCCAGCAGTAACCGACTAGCGGGAGGGGAGACCCAGTACTTC,CASSNRLAGGETQYF
TRBV4-1,once,TRBJ2-5,TRBD2,15,TGCGCCAGCAGCCAGGCCGGGACTAGCTTTGAGACCCAGTACTTC,CASSQAGTSFETQYF
TRBV5-1,-,TRBJ1-1,TRBD1,16,TGCGCCAGCAGCGCCACGACAGGGTCCGGGGGCACTGAAGCTTTCTTT,CASSATTGSGGTEAFF
TRBV5-4,-,TRBJ2-7,-,13,TGTGCCAGCAGCTTGCAGGGTGTCTACGAGCAGTACTTC,CASSLQGVYEQYF